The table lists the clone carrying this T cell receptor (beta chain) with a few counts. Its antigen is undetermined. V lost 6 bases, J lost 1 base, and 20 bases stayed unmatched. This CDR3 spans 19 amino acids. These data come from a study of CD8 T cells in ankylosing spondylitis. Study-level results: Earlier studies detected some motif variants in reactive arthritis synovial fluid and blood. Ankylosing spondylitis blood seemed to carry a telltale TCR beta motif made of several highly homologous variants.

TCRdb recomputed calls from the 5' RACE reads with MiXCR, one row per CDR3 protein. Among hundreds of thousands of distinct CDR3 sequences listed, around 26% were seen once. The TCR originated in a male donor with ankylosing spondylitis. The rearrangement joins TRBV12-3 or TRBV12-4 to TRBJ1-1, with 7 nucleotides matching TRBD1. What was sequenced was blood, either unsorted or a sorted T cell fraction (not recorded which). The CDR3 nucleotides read TGTGCCAGCAGCCACCCCCCCCGCCGCGCGACAGGGAAGAACACTGAAGCTTTCTTT. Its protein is CASSHPPRRATGKNTEAFF.